This T cell receptor (beta chain) was sequenced in a study of blood T cell repertoires in COVID-19. Whole-study context: Specimens from acute and convalescent COVID-19 originated in the United States, Italy and Spain.

J lost 4 bases, V lost 5 bases, and 5 bases had no gene match. CDR1 is WNHNN and CDR2 is SYGVQD in the germline V gene (reference sequence). The CDR3 sequence is 14 residues long. Patients at the Seattle site were enrolled during active infection and followed longitudinally. The repertoire was sequenced with immunoSEQ multiplex PCR; TCRdb's copy has only in-frame clones and lacks some. The data hold 260,000 or so clones, with 81% observed a single time. V usage is TRBV10-1 and J usage is TRBJ2-3, with 8 bases lining up with TRBD2. The sequenced sample was peripheral blood. This receptor was taken from a woman of 80 years or more with COVID-19, enrolled during active disease. CDR3 DNA: TGCGCCAGCAGTTACGGGGGGGCCTCAGATACGCAGTATTTT. Translating it yields CASSYGGASDTQYF.